This T cell receptor (beta chain) was retrieved from a study of glioma-infiltrating T cells after dendritic cell vaccination. CDR1 is LNHDA and CDR2 is SQIVND in the germline V gene (reference sequence). Trimming removed 4 bases at V and 4 bases at J, with 13 bases between. The CDR3 loop spans 14 amino acids. The protocol was immunoSEQ multiplex PCR, while the TCRdb copy is restricted to in-frame clones and leaves out a portion. The profile shows more than 100,000 clones, 81% of them singletons. This chain links TRBV19 with TRBJ1-2; D ambiguous. This receptor was taken from a human donor with glioblastoma. Sequences were derived from blood, sampled before dendritic cell vaccination. CDR3 coding DNA: TGTGCCAGTAGTACCCGGGAGTCCTTCTATGGCTACACCTTC. Protein sequence: CASSTRESFYGYTF.